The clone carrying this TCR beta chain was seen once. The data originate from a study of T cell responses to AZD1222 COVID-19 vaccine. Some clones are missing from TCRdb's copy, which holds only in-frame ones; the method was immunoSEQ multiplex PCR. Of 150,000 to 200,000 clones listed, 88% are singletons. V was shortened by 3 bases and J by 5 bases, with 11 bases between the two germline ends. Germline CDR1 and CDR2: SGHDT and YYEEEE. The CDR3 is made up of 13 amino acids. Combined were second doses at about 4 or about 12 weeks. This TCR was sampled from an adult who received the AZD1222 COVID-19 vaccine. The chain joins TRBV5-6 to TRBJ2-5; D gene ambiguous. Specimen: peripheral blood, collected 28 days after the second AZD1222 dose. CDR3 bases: TGTGCCAGCAGCTATATTGGGGTCGAGACCCAGTACTTC. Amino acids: CASSYIGVETQYF.